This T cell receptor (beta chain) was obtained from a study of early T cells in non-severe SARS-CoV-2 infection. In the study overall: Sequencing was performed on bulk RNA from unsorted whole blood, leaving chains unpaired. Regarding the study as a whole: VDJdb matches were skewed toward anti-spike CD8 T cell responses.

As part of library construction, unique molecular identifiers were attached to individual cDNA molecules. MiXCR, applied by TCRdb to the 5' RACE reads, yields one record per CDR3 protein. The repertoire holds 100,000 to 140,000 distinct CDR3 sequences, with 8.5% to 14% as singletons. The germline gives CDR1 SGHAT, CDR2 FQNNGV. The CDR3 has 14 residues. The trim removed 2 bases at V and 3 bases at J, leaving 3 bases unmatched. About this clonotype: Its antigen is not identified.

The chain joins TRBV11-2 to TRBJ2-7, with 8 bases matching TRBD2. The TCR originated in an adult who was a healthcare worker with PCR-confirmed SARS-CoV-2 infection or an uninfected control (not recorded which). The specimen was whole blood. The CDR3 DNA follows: TGTGCCAGCAGCTTAACTAGCGGCCACTACGAGCAGTACTTC. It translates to CASSLTSGHYEQYF.